The clone carrying this TCR beta chain was picked up many times. Its antigen is as yet unknown. Germline V gene sequence: CDR1 ENHRY, CDR2 SYGVKD. The CDR3 has 14 residues. J was trimmed by 5 bases and V by 4 bases; bases with no gene match: 3. From roughly 390 ng of RNA, a library with molecular barcoded alpha/delta and beta/gamma adaptors was made. TCRdb called the reads again in MiXCR, with one record for every CDR3 protein. The profile shows under 80,000 distinct CDR3 sequences, around 18% of them singletons. The data derive from a study of read filtering for tumor transcriptome and immune sequencing. Overall study: Whole-transcriptome libraries were prepared after DNase treatment. Study-level results: Roughly 82% of IR-seq clonotypes had a single read, yet these held around 3.5% of reads.

The J gene is TRBJ2-3, the V gene TRBV10-3, with TRBD2 matching over 10 bases. Specimen: a population of CD138-negative cells sorted from bone marrow. This TCR came from a donor aged 40 or over with multiple myeloma. The CDR3 spells CAISGASGGDTQYF. CDR3 DNA: TGTGCCATCAGTGGTGCTAGCGGGGGAGATACGCAGTATTTT.